The 16 T cell receptor beta chains below were found in one sample sequenced in a study of blood T cell repertoires in COVID-19. Clones were read by immunoSEQ multiplex PCR, and TCRdb kept only the in-frame ones, dropping some. The sample records 200,000 or so clones, roughly 80% being singletons. Material for sequencing was PBMCs or T cells enriched from blood (not recorded which). The source is a middle-aged woman with acute COVID-19.

The CDR3 DNA is TGTGCCAGCAGCGAAGGACAGGGCCTCAATCAGCCCCAGCATTTT. It codes for CASSEGQGLNQPQHF. The genes are TRBV5-4 and TRBJ1-5; 8 bases match TRBD1. CDR3 length equals 15 residues. Germline-derived CDR1 and CDR2 are SGHNT and YYREEE (reference sequence). V lost 4 bases and J lost 3; bases outside the gene matches: 6.

This clone appeared once. The chain recombines TRBV20-1 with TRBJ1-2; 7 bases line up with TRBD1. The CDR3 is made up of 11 amino acids. CDR1 is DFQATT, CDR2 SNEGSKA, per germline (reference sequence). The J segment lost 8 bases and the V segment lost 5 bases, leaving 5 bases of the junction unmatched. In DNA form, the CDR3 reads TGCAGTGCTGACAACAGGGGCGGCTACACCTTC. This gives the protein CSADNRGGYTF.

This chain uses TRBV7-2 with TRBJ1-4; D is undetermined. Germline lookup yields CDR1 SGHTA and CDR2 FQGNSA. The CDR3 runs to 14 residues. Trimming removed 1 base at V and 8 bases at J, with 11 bases between. For the CDR3, the DNA is TGTGCCAGCAGCTTAGGGCCTGGAGGGGAAAAACTGTTTTTT. Translated: CASSLGPGGEKLFF. Full variable domain (outside the CDR3, taken from reference TRBV7-2 and TRBJ1-4): GAGVSQSPSNKVTEKGKDVELRCDPISGHTALYWYRQSLGQGLEFLIYFQGNSAPDKSGLPSDRFSAERTGGSVSTLTIQRTQQEDSAVYLCASSLGPGGEKLFFGSGTQLSVL.

The J gene is TRBJ2-5, the V gene TRBV7-9, with D maybe TRBD2 (5 bases). V was clipped by 4 bases and J by 2 bases, with 8 bases between them. Germline CDR1 reads SEHNR; CDR2 reads FQNEAQ (reference sequence). CDR3 length: 13 residues. In DNA, the CDR3 is TGTGCCAGCAGCTCGGGGATTCAAGAGACCCAGTACTTC. Protein sequence: CASSSGIQETQYF.

This clone was picked up a small number of times. The chain uses TRBV30 and TRBJ2-7; 7 nucleotides align to TRBD1. The length of the CDR3 is 13 residues. The germline CDR1 and CDR2 sequences are GTSNPN and SVGIG (reference sequence). Germline trimming cut 4 bases from V and 0 bases from J; bases unmatched to any gene: 3. DNA for the CDR3: TGTGCCTGGATGGGACAGAACTCCTACGAGCAGTACTTC. Translated: CAWMGQNSYEQYF.

The gene calls are TRBV4-1 and TRBJ2-3; no definite D call. CDR3 length: 15 residues. Trimming took 1 base from V and 1 from J, leaving 9 bases between them. CDR1 and CDR2 (germline): MGHRA, YSYEKL. The CDR3 bases are TGCGCCAGCAGCCAAGTAACCCCAGGCACAGATACGCAGTATTTT. It codes for CASSQVTPGTDTQYF.

V gene TRBV30 combines with J gene TRBJ2-7, with D possibly TRBD2 on 5 matching bases. CDR1 GTSNPN and CDR2 SVGIG come from the germline V gene (reference sequence). V was cut by 5 bases and J by 2 bases, with 16 bases left in between. The CDR3 is 14 amino acids. CDR3 residues: CAWGTGGRTYEQYF. The CDR3 nucleotides read TGTGCCTGGGGCACTGGCGGGCGGACCTACGAGCAGTACTTC.

The chain joins TRBV5-4 to TRBJ2-1, with D possibly TRBD1 on 5 matching bases. V lost 3 bases and J 6 bases, leaving 10 bases between the germline ends. CDR3 size: 13 residues. Germline lookup yields CDR1 SGHNT and CDR2 YYREEE (reference sequence). This CDR3 is CASSSTGANEQFF. CDR3 sequence (DNA): TGTGCCAGCAGCTCAACAGGAGCCAATGAGCAGTTCTTC.

In its sample, this clone was seen once. The V gene is TRBV6-5, the J gene TRBJ2-1; a weak D match, TRBD1 (6 bases). CDR1 and CDR2 from the germline V gene are MNHEY and SVGAGI. This CDR3 region has 14 residues. Trimming removed 2 bases at V and 7 bases at J, with 12 bases between. The CDR3 bases are TGTGCCAGCAGTTACGGCCTGGGGGCTAATGAGCAGTTCTTC. Its protein is CASSYGLGANEQFF.

There are a few counts of this clone. The DNA of the CDR3 is TGTGCCACCACAGCAACTAATGAAAAACTGTTTTTT. It codes for CATTATNEKLFF. The rearrangement uses TRBV28 and TRBJ1-4; D remains ambiguous. This CDR3 has 12 amino acids. CDR1 and CDR2 (germline): MDHEN, SYDVKM. The ends were cut back, 10 bases at V and 0 bases at J, with 6 bases in the middle.

The chain couples TRBV5-1 to TRBJ2-1; D is possibly TRBD2 (6 bases). V lost 0 bases, J lost 0 bases, and 13 bases lay in between. Germline CDR1 is SGHRS and CDR2 is YFSETQ. This CDR3 contains 17 residues. CDR3 protein: CASSLEVAVSSYNEQFF. The CDR3 DNA sequence: TGCGCCAGCAGCTTGGAGGTAGCGGTAAGCTCCTACAATGAGCAGTTCTTC.

J is TRBJ1-4 and V is TRBV11-2, with 8 bases aligning to TRBD1. The germline gives CDR1 SGHAT, CDR2 FQNNGV. Losses at the gene ends were 3 bases for V and 5 bases for J; bases not matched to a gene: 5. CDR3 length equals 15 residues. The CDR3 loop is CASSFTGGQNEKLFF. The CDR3 DNA sequence: TGTGCCAGCAGCTTTACAGGGGGACAAAATGAAAAACTGTTTTTT.

The V and J genes are TRBV7-8 and TRBJ1-5; 7 bases are shared with TRBD1. This CDR3 has 17 amino acids. Losses at the gene ends were 3 bases for V and 0 bases for J; bases not matched to a gene: 8. The germline V gene encodes CDR1 SGHVS and CDR2 FQNEAQ. The CDR3 DNA reads TGTGCCAGCAGCTTGACCACAGGGGAATCTAGCAATCAGCCCCAGCATTTT. It is translated as CASSLTTGESSNQPQHF.

A note on this clone: This may arise from a read error, as a much more abundant clone is one base away. The chain recombines TRBV25-1 with TRBJ1-2; D is unclear. Per the germline V gene, CDR1 is MGHDK and CDR2 is SYGVNS. V lost 2 bases and J lost 4, with 5 bases in between. This CDR3 has 12 residues. The CDR3 loop is CASSEESYGYTF. Written as DNA, the CDR3 is TGTGCCAGCAGTGAAGAGAGCTATGGCTACACCTTC.

The chain joins TRBV2 to TRBJ1-4, with no clear D. This CDR3 spans 14 amino acids. The V end was cut by 6 bases, the J end by 5 bases, with 13 bases between. CDR1 and CDR2 from the germline V gene are SNHLY and FYNNEI. The CDR3 nucleotides read TGTGCCAGCAGCTCCTCGAGGTCGAATGAAAAACTGTTTTTT. Amino acids: CASSSSRSNEKLFF.

This clone was observed a single time. V is TRBV6-5 and J is TRBJ1-2; D gene uncertain. CDR1 is MNHEY, CDR2 SVGAGI, per germline. CDR3 length: 12 amino acids. V was clipped by 6 bases and J by 8 bases, with 13 bases between them. The CDR3 DNA reads TGTGCCAGCAGGAACGAGGGCGGGGGCTACACCTTC. Amino acid sequence: CASRNEGGGYTF.